This TCR beta chain was recorded in a study of CD8 T cells in Susac syndrome. The CDR3 is 12 residues long. The V gene's germline CDR1 is DFQATT and CDR2 SNEGSKA (reference sequence). V was cut by 1 base and J by 7 bases, with 11 bases left in between. Isolation of CD8+ and CD4+ T cells was performed negatively, whereas enrichment of TEMRA cells was done by FACS. Reverse transcription of about 0.5 to 1 ug RNA used random hexamers. Multiplex immunoSEQ PCR targeted 54 Vbeta and 13 Jbeta TCR beta segments. TCRdb itself ran the immunoSEQ multiplex PCR reads through MiXCR, one entry per CDR3 protein. The sample gives roughly 110,000 distinct CDR3 sequences, less than 95% of which show up once; 0.41% is in the top ten.

The clonotype originates from a human donor with Susac syndrome. What was sequenced was CD8+ T cells from PBMCs. This chain connects TRBV20-1 to TRBJ2-7, with unresolved D. The CDR3 spells CSARGDFGEQYF. The CDR3 DNA reads as TGCAGTGCTAGAGGTGATTTCGGGGAGCAGTACTTC.